The TCR beta chain under discussion was sequenced for a study of siplizumab effects on memory and regulatory T cells. Trimming left V 1 base short and J 1 base short, with 11 bases between. Per germline, CDR1 SGHAT and CDR2 FQDESV (reference sequence). The CDR3 extends over 15 amino acids. General study points: Many proliferating CD4+ or CD8+ clones remained unclassified. Roughly 80-96% of them could not be assigned either a naive or a memory phenotype. Siplizumab significantly lowered the alloreactive sequences that could be traced to unstimulated CD4+ memory cells.

Turning to this clone: Its specificity is unknown.

TCRdb keeps only in-frame clones here, not all; method: immunoSEQ multiplex PCR. Of roughly 100,000 clones detected, roughly 93% appear once; the ten largest clones hold 0.62%. The chain couples TRBV11-1 to TRBJ2-7, with a weak D call TRBD1 (5 bases). The clonotype originates from a human donor in good health. Sequencing was done on a sample of Tregs sorted from blood. CDR3 nucleotides: TGTGCCAGCAGCTTAGGACAGCCGAAGTCCTACGAGCAGTACTTC. Its translation is CASSLGQPKSYEQYF.